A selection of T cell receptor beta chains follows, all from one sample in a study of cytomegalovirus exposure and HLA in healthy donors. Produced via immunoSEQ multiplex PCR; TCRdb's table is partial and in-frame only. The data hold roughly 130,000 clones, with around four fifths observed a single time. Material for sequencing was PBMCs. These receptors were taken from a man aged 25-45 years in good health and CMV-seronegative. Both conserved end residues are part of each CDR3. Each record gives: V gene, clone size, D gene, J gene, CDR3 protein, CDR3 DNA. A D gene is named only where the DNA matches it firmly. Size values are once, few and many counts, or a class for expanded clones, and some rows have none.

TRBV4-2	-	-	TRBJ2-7	CASSQGGSDEQYF	TGTGCCAGCAGCCAAGGCGGTTCGGACGAGCAGTACTTC
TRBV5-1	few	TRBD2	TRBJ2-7	CASSAIFGGAYEQYF	TGCGCCAGCAGCGCCATCTTCGGGGGGGCCTACGAGCAGTACTTC
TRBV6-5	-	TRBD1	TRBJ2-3	CASSYSARQGSITQYF	TGTGCCAGCAGTTACTCGGCCAGACAGGGGAGCATCACGCAGTATTTT
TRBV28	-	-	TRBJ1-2	CASRSSRAGRGYTF	TGTGCCAGCAGAAGTTCCAGGGCCGGACGCGGCTACACCTTC
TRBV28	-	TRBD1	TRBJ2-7	CATSSLGTGREQYF	TGTGCCACCTCCTCCCTTGGGACAGGACGCGAGCAGTACTTC
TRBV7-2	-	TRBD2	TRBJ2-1	CASSLGVRAGAWDEQFF	TGTGCCAGCAGCTTAGGGGTCAGGGCGGGAGCCTGGGATGAGCAGTTCTTC
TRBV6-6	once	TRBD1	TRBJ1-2	CASTQGQGVNYGYTF	TGTGCCAGCACCCAAGGACAGGGTGTTAACTATGGCTACACCTTC
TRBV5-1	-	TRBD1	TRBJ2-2	CASRRILGTENTGELFF	TGCGCCAGCAGACGAATTCTGGGGACAGAGAACACCGGGGAGCTGTTTTTT
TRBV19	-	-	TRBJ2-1	CASSSLEFEQFF	TGTGCCAGTAGTAGCCTCGAGTTCGAGCAGTTCTTC
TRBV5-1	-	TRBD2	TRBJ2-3	CASSLRTSVGADTQYF	TGCGCCAGCAGCTTGCGGACTAGCGTAGGGGCAGATACGCAGTATTTT
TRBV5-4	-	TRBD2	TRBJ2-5	CASSQNRGGQETQYF	TGTGCCAGCAGCCAGAACCGGGGGGGGCAAGAGACCCAGTACTTC
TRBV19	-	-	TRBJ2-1	CASSRSRGINEQFF	TGTGCCAGTAGTCGTTCTAGGGGGATCAATGAGCAGTTCTTC
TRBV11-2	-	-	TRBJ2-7	CASSLRLIYEQYF	TGTGCCAGCAGCTTAAGACTTATCTACGAGCAGTACTTC
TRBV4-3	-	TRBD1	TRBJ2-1	CASSPDDRVGNEQFF	TGCGCCAGCAGCCCCGACGACAGGGTAGGCAATGAGCAGTTCTTC
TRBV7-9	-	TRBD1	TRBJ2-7	CASSLGPGTAAYEQYF	TGTGCCAGCAGCTTAGGCCCCGGGACAGCCGCCTACGAGCAGTACTTC
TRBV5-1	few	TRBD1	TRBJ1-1	CASSAGTGNLMNTEAFF	TGCGCCAGCAGCGCAGGGACAGGGAATCTCATGAACACTGAAGCTTTCTTT
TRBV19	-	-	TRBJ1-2	CASSMARGLLGYTF	TGTGCCAGTAGTATGGCCAGGGGCCTCCTCGGCTACACCTTC
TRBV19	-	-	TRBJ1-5	CASRNIEGGNQPQHF	TGTGCCAGTAGGAATATAGAAGGCGGGAATCAGCCCCAGCATTTT
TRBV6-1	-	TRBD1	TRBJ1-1	CASSENRGNTEAFF	TGTGCCAGCAGTGAAAACAGGGGGAACACTGAAGCTTTCTTT
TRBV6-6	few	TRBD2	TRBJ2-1	CASSLDSGSSYNEQFF	TGTGCCAGCAGCCTAGATAGCGGGAGCTCCTACAATGAGCAGTTCTTC
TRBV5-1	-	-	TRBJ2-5	CASSLDRGGQETQYF	TGCGCCAGCAGCTTGGATAGAGGGGGCCAAGAGACCCAGTACTTC
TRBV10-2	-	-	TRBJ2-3	CASSLSGLDTQYF	TGCGCCAGCAGTCTGTCAGGGCTAGATACGCAGTATTTT
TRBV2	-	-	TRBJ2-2	CASTHPGRGGTGELFF	TGTGCCAGCACTCATCCCGGGCGGGGTGGCACCGGGGAGCTGTTTTTT
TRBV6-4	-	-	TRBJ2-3	CASSDGTGADTQYF	TGTGCCAGCAGTGACGGAACCGGGGCAGATACGCAGTATTTT
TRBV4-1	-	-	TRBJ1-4	CASSQYGEKLFF	TGCGCCAGCAGCCAATACGGTGAAAAACTGTTTTTT
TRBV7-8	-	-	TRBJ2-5	CASSPVLPGRQSTGQETQYF	TGTGCCAGCAGCCCCGTACTTCCCGGACGGCAGTCAACGGGACAAGAGACCCAGTACTTC
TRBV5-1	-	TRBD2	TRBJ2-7	CASSPRTSGVTYEQYF	TGCGCCAGCAGCCCGAGGACTAGCGGGGTTACCTACGAGCAGTACTTC
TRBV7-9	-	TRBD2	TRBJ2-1	CASSLGLVSYNEQFF	TGTGCCAGCAGCCTCGGACTAGTCTCCTACAATGAGCAGTTCTTC
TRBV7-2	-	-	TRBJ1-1	CASSPSGNTEAFF	TGTGCCAGCAGCCCATCCGGGAACACTGAAGCTTTCTTT
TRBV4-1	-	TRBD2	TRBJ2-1	CASSHPFSLAGEFDEQFF	TGCGCCAGCAGCCACCCTTTTTCGCTAGCGGGGGAATTCGATGAGCAGTTCTTC
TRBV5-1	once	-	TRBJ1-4	CASSPDSRNEKLFF	TGCGCCAGCAGCCCGGACAGCCGAAATGAAAAACTGTTTTTT
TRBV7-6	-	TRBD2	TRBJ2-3	CASSSPSGSTDTQYF	TGTGCCAGCAGCTCCCCTAGCGGGAGCACAGATACGCAGTATTTT
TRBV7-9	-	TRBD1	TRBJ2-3	CASSPRTGLGTDTQYF	TGTGCCAGCAGCCCGAGGACAGGGCTGGGGACAGATACGCAGTATTTT
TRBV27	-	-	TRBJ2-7	CASSSTPAAYEQYF	TGTGCCAGCAGCTCGACCCCAGCGGCCTACGAGCAGTACTTC
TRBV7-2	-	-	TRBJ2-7	CASSIDMSIYGQYF	TGTGCCAGCAGCATCGACATGTCAATCTACGGGCAGTACTTC
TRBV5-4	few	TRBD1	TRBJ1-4	CASSIKTGDGEKLFF	TGTGCCAGCAGCATTAAAACAGGGGATGGAGAAAAACTGTTTTTT
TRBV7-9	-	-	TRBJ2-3	CASSSARSTTDTQYF	TGTGCCAGCAGCTCGGCGAGGAGTACCACAGATACGCAGTATTTT
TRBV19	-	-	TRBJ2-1	CASSIAGLLSSYNEQFF	TGTGCCAGTAGTATAGCTGGACTCTTGAGCTCCTACAATGAGCAGTTCTTC
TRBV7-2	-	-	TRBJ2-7	CASTLGAGSGEQYF	TGTGCCAGCACCCTTGGGGCCGGCAGTGGCGAGCAGTACTTC
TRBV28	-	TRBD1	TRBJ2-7	CASRPGTGATYEQYF	TGTGCCAGCAGACCCGGGACAGGGGCCACCTACGAGCAGTACTTC